This TCR beta chain was observed in a study of neurological immune-mediated disorders. This clonotype was counted many times. The target antigen is unknown. Synthesis of cDNA was performed by 5'RACE using 10-nucleotide random UMIs. In TCRdb, the 5' RACE reads were re-called with MiXCR into one record per CDR3 protein. The data show roughly 65,000 distinct CDR3 sequences, with 5.2% seen just once and about 5.3% held by the top ten. General observations from the study: None of the CDR3 amino acid sequences of expanded clones were shared across subjects, and this suggested private repertoires in all groups. Phylogenetic analysis grouped 18 of 34 multiple sclerosis patients' repertoires together, suggesting a possible repertoire signature. In HTLV-1-associated myelopathy, TCR clonal expansion was greatest, whereas multiple sclerosis had the least, falling below healthy controls.

V was shortened by 6 bases and J by 8 bases, with 8 bases between the two germline ends. The CDR3 is made up of 11 amino acids. The clonotype comes from a human donor with multiple sclerosis. The donor label of this sample is uncertain. V gene TRBV12-3 or TRBV12-4 combines with J gene TRBJ2-4; D ambiguous. The sample was PBMCs. In DNA form, the CDR3 reads TGTGCCAGCAGCTATACTGACATTCAGTACTTC. It codes for CASSYTDIQYF.